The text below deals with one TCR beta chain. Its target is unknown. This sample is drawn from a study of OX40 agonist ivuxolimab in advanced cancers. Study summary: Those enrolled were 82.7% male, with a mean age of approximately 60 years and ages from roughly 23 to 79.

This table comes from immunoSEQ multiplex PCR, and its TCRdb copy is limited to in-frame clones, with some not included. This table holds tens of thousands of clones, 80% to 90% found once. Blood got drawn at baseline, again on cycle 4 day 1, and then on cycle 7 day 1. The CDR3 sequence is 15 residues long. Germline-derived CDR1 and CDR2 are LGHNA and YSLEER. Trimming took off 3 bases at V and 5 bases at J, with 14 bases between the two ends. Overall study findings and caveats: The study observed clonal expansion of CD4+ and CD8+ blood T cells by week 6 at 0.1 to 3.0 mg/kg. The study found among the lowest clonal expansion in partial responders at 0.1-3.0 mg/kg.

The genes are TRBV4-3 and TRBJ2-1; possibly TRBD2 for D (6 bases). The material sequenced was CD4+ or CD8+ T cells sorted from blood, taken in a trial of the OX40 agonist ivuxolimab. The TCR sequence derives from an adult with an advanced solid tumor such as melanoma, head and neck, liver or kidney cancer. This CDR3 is CASSHLGEAHNEQFF. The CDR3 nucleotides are TGCGCCAGCAGCCACCTAGGGGAGGCACACAATGAGCAGTTCTTC.